The rows below give T cell receptor beta chains drawn from one sample of a study of read filtering for tumor transcriptome and immune sequencing. Using its own MiXCR run on the reads, TCRdb lists one record per CDR3 protein. The repertoire has 120,000 or so distinct CDR3 sequences, under 15% of them found once; the top ten carry approximately 11%. Sequencing was done on a sample of a population of CD138-negative cells sorted from bone marrow. Every receptor here comes from a donor aged 40 or over with multiple myeloma. Each CDR3 is given with its conserved first and last residue. A D gene is named only where the DNA matches it firmly. The size entry gives how often the clone was seen (once, few, many) or a class if it is expanded.

>few|TRBV7-3|TRBJ2-3|-
CASSLNSGIDTQYF
TGTGCCAGCAGCTTAAACTCGGGGATCGATACGCAGTATTTT
>many|TRBV2|TRBJ2-3|-
CASSVNQPGTDTQYF
TGTGCCAGCAGTGTAAACCAACCGGGCACAGATACGCAGTATTTT
>many|TRBV5-5|TRBJ2-5|TRBD1
CASSFSDRVEETQYF
TGTGCCAGCAGCTTTAGCGACAGGGTGGAGGAGACCCAGTACTTC
>many|TRBV7-2|TRBJ2-5|-
CASSWSRAVAETQYF
TGTGCCAGCAGCTGGTCTCGGGCCGTTGCGGAGACCCAGTACTTC
>many|TRBV20-1|TRBJ2-5|TRBD2
CSAPLAGGGETQYF
TGCAGTGCCCCGTTAGCGGGGGGTGGGGAGACCCAGTACTTC
>many|TRBV20-1|TRBJ1-1|TRBD1
CSARDLRTGLTEAFF
TGCAGTGCTAGAGATTTAAGGACAGGGTTAACTGAAGCTTTCTTT
>once|TRBV4-1|TRBJ2-1|TRBD2
CASSPRASGSSFNERFF
TGCGCCAGCAGCCCAAGGGCTAGCGGGAGCTCCTTCAATGAGCGGTTCTTC
>many|TRBV29-1|TRBJ1-2|-
CSVGGTPYGYTF
TGCAGCGTTGGCGGGACACCCTATGGCTACACCTTC
>many|TRBV5-1|TRBJ2-2|-
CASSPGRFTGELFF
TGCGCCAGCAGCCCCGGACGGTTCACCGGGGAGCTGTTTTTT
>many|TRBV20-1|TRBJ2-1|-
CSASLLGQRDNEQFF
TGCAGTGCTAGTCTTCTAGGACAGCGGGACAATGAGCAGTTCTTC
>many|TRBV3-1|TRBJ1-1|-
CASSQDAGTGWAFF
TGTGCCAGCAGCCAAGATGCGGGGACCGGGTGGGCTTTCTTT